This TCR beta chain was recorded in a study of identical twins. The study, taken as a whole, reports: Insertion counts were lower in abundant cord blood beta clonotypes, a trend that memory repertoires did not show.

There are 14 residues in the CDR3. Looked up from germline, CDR1 is DFQATT and CDR2 is SNEGSKA (reference sequence). The V segment lost 2 bases and the J segment 10 bases; nucleotides outside the gene matches: 9. This clonotype has a count of ten or more. Its antigen is not identified. Addition of a universal primer site occurred through template switching, and cDNA carried unique molecular identifiers. TCRdb called the 5' RACE reads again in MiXCR, with one record for every CDR3 protein. Here the sample spans 350,000 to 400,000 distinct CDR3 sequences, about 9% being singletons. The specimen was naive T cells sorted from blood. This TCR derives from a woman in her forties or fifties in good health. The J gene is TRBJ2-1, the V gene TRBV20-1; 9 bases fit TRBD2. The CDR3 loop is CSARFGTSLGEQFF. CDR3 coding DNA: TGCAGTGCTAGATTTGGGACTAGCCTCGGAGAGCAGTTCTTC.